The rows below give T cell receptor beta chains drawn from one sample of a study of CD8 T cells in Susac syndrome. MiXCR was run by TCRdb on the immunoSEQ multiplex PCR reads, yielding one entry per CDR3 protein. The sample holds about 400,000 distinct CDR3 sequences; about 85% are singletons and the top ten take under 0.15%. Material: CD8+ T cells from PBMCs. These receptors were collected from a human donor with multiple sclerosis. Each CDR3 is given with its conserved first and last residue. Fields, in order: clone size, D gene, J gene, V gene, CDR3 protein, CDR3 DNA. A D gene is named only where the DNA matches it firmly. Only some rows state a clone size, as once, few, many or a class for expanded clones.

clone_size: -; d_call: -; j_call: TRBJ2-7; v_call: TRBV7-9; cdr3_aa: CASSLVNQAYEQYF; cdr3_nt: TGTGCCAGCAGCTTAGTTAACCAGGCCTACGAGCAGTACTTC
clone_size: -; d_call: -; j_call: TRBJ2-5; v_call: TRBV27; cdr3_aa: CASSLYASGETQYF; cdr3_nt: TGTGCCAGCAGTTTATATGCCTCGGGGGAGACCCAGTACTTC
clone_size: once; d_call: -; j_call: TRBJ2-2; v_call: TRBV4-1; cdr3_aa: CASSRGGGETGELFF; cdr3_nt: TGCGCCAGCAGCCGAGGTGGAGGGGAAACCGGGGAGCTGTTTTTT
clone_size: -; d_call: -; j_call: TRBJ1-1; v_call: TRBV6-5; cdr3_aa: CASSYSMGVMNTEAFF; cdr3_nt: TGTGCCAGCAGTTACTCGATGGGAGTTATGAACACTGAAGCTTTCTTT
clone_size: -; d_call: -; j_call: TRBJ2-3; v_call: TRBV28; cdr3_aa: CASSSQSRVLSTDTQYF; cdr3_nt: TGTGCCAGCAGTTCACAATCCAGGGTTCTGTCAACAGATACGCAGTATTTT
clone_size: -; d_call: TRBD1; j_call: TRBJ1-4; v_call: TRBV9; cdr3_aa: CASSGAGTGVEKLFF; cdr3_nt: TGTGCCAGCAGCGGCGCCGGGACAGGGGTTGAAAAACTGTTTTTT
clone_size: -; d_call: TRBD1; j_call: TRBJ1-2; v_call: TRBV6-5; cdr3_aa: CARGDREGYTF; cdr3_nt: TGTGCCAGGGGTGACAGGGAGGGCTACACCTTC
clone_size: -; d_call: TRBD1; j_call: TRBJ2-1; v_call: TRBV4-1; cdr3_aa: CASSQPGGDSYNEQFF; cdr3_nt: TGCGCCAGCAGCCAACCAGGGGGTGACTCCTACAATGAGCAGTTCTTC
clone_size: -; d_call: -; j_call: TRBJ1-4; v_call: TRBV27; cdr3_aa: CASSLSASLGRSTNEKLFF; cdr3_nt: TGTGCCAGCAGTTTAAGTGCCAGTCTGGGGCGTTCAACTAATGAAAAACTGTTTTTT
clone_size: -; d_call: TRBD2; j_call: TRBJ2-1; v_call: TRBV19; cdr3_aa: CASSMRWGLAGTYNEQFF; cdr3_nt: TGTGCCAGTAGTATGAGGTGGGGTCTAGCGGGAACCTACAATGAGCAGTTCTTC
clone_size: -; d_call: -; j_call: TRBJ2-7; v_call: TRBV2; cdr3_aa: CASSAGQTYEQYF; cdr3_nt: TGTGCCAGCAGCGCCGGACAAACCTACGAGCAGTACTTC
clone_size: -; d_call: TRBD2; j_call: TRBJ2-1; v_call: TRBV7-3; cdr3_aa: CASSSIAGGINEQFF; cdr3_nt: TGTGCCAGCAGCTCAATAGCGGGAGGCATCAATGAGCAGTTCTTC
clone_size: -; d_call: -; j_call: TRBJ2-1; v_call: TRBV5-4; cdr3_aa: CASSLFTDINEQFF; cdr3_nt: TGTGCCAGCAGCTTGTTCACAGACATCAATGAGCAGTTCTTC
clone_size: -; d_call: TRBD1; j_call: TRBJ1-6; v_call: TRBV27; cdr3_aa: CASSLSGQGGRGSPLHF; cdr3_nt: TGTGCCAGCAGTTTATCGGGACAGGGGGGGCGGGGGTCACCCCTCCACTTT
clone_size: -; d_call: -; j_call: TRBJ1-1; v_call: TRBV4-1; cdr3_aa: CASSQTPGHQFAEAFF; cdr3_nt: TGCGCCAGCAGCCAAACACCGGGACACCAATTTGCTGAAGCTTTCTTT
clone_size: few; d_call: TRBD2; j_call: TRBJ2-7; v_call: TRBV6-5; cdr3_aa: CASSLSTSGSSSEQYF; cdr3_nt: TGTGCCAGCAGTCTCTCGACTAGCGGGAGTTCCTCCGAGCAGTACTTC
clone_size: -; d_call: -; j_call: TRBJ2-1; v_call: TRBV11-2; cdr3_aa: CASSLVVGWNEQFF; cdr3_nt: TGTGCCAGCAGCTTAGTGGTGGGGTGGAATGAGCAGTTCTTC
clone_size: -; d_call: TRBD1; j_call: TRBJ2-1; v_call: TRBV13; cdr3_aa: CGSSLNQGQGYRDEQFF; cdr3_nt: TGTGGCAGCAGCCTGAATCAGGGACAGGGTTATCGGGATGAGCAGTTCTTC
clone_size: -; d_call: TRBD2; j_call: TRBJ2-5; v_call: TRBV20-1; cdr3_aa: CSARDRTSRETQYF; cdr3_nt: TGCAGTGCTAGAGATCGGACTAGCAGGGAGACCCAGTACTTC
clone_size: -; d_call: -; j_call: TRBJ2-7; v_call: TRBV29-1; cdr3_aa: CSVEDVRDEQYF; cdr3_nt: TGCAGCGTTGAAGATGTCCGGGACGAGCAGTACTTC
clone_size: -; d_call: -; j_call: TRBJ1-5; v_call: TRBV2; cdr3_aa: CASAPLNQPQHF; cdr3_nt: TGTGCCAGCGCACCGTTAAATCAGCCCCAGCATTTT
clone_size: -; d_call: -; j_call: TRBJ2-7; v_call: TRBV6-5; cdr3_aa: CASSYRGYGQYF; cdr3_nt: TGTGCCAGCAGTTATAGGGGCTACGGGCAGTACTTC
clone_size: once; d_call: -; j_call: TRBJ2-6; v_call: TRBV24-1; cdr3_aa: CATLDGNYSGANVLTF; cdr3_nt: TGTGCCACCCTCGACGGGAATTATTCTGGGGCCAACGTCCTGACTTTC
clone_size: -; d_call: TRBD1; j_call: TRBJ2-7; v_call: TRBV19; cdr3_aa: CASSIGTGAYEQYF; cdr3_nt: TGTGCCAGTAGTATCGGGACAGGGGCCTACGAGCAGTACTTC
clone_size: -; d_call: -; j_call: TRBJ2-7; v_call: TRBV14; cdr3_aa: CASSSRDFLFYEQYF; cdr3_nt: TGTGCCAGCAGCTCCCGGGACTTTCTTTTCTACGAGCAGTACTTC
clone_size: -; d_call: -; j_call: TRBJ2-2; v_call: TRBV29-1; cdr3_aa: CSVVENTGELFF; cdr3_nt: TGCAGCGTTGTGGAGAACACCGGGGAGCTGTTTTTT
clone_size: few; d_call: -; j_call: TRBJ2-7; v_call: TRBV2; cdr3_aa: CASSSFPRLGEQYF; cdr3_nt: TGTGCCAGCAGTAGTTTTCCCCGACTGGGAGAGCAGTACTTC
clone_size: -; d_call: -; j_call: TRBJ2-5; v_call: TRBV6-5; cdr3_aa: CASSTAGRGAETQYF; cdr3_nt: TGTGCCAGCAGTACCGCCGGCAGGGGCGCGGAGACCCAGTACTTC
clone_size: -; d_call: -; j_call: TRBJ2-1; v_call: TRBV29-1; cdr3_aa: CSVVQGGQGGNEQFF; cdr3_nt: TGCAGCGTTGTCCAAGGCGGGCAGGGGGGAAATGAGCAGTTCTTC
clone_size: -; d_call: TRBD2; j_call: TRBJ2-3; v_call: TRBV5-4; cdr3_aa: CASSSTSGTPDTQYF; cdr3_nt: TGTGCCAGCAGCTCAACTAGCGGGACCCCAGATACGCAGTATTTT
clone_size: -; d_call: -; j_call: TRBJ2-3; v_call: TRBV6-2/TRBV6-3; cdr3_aa: CASRRLVQRDTQYF; cdr3_nt: TGTGCCAGCAGACGACTAGTGCAGAGGGATACGCAGTATTTT
clone_size: -; d_call: TRBD1; j_call: TRBJ1-1; v_call: TRBV10-3; cdr3_aa: CAIGQANTEAFF; cdr3_nt: TGTGCCATCGGACAGGCGAACACTGAAGCTTTCTTT
clone_size: -; d_call: -; j_call: TRBJ2-2; v_call: TRBV19; cdr3_aa: CASWGGRELFF; cdr3_nt: TGTGCCAGTTGGGGGGGCCGGGAGCTGTTTTTT
clone_size: few; d_call: TRBD2; j_call: TRBJ2-7; v_call: TRBV20-1; cdr3_aa: CSARDLDKTGTRHSYEQYF; cdr3_nt: TGCAGTGCTAGGGACTTAGATAAGACCGGGACTAGACACTCCTACGAGCAGTACTTC
clone_size: -; d_call: -; j_call: TRBJ2-7; v_call: TRBV4-1; cdr3_aa: CASSQGSGYEQYF; cdr3_nt: TGCGCCAGTTCGCAGGGGTCCGGGTACGAGCAGTACTTC
clone_size: -; d_call: -; j_call: TRBJ2-1; v_call: TRBV2; cdr3_aa: CASYLAASSYNEQFF; cdr3_nt: TGTGCCAGTTACTTAGCGGCCAGCTCCTACAATGAGCAGTTCTTC
clone_size: -; d_call: TRBD2; j_call: TRBJ2-3; v_call: TRBV7-9; cdr3_aa: CASRESGRATDTQYF; cdr3_nt: TGTGCCAGCAGGGAGAGCGGGAGGGCCACAGATACGCAGTATTTT
clone_size: -; d_call: -; j_call: TRBJ1-2; v_call: TRBV18; cdr3_aa: CASSPPGAGGYTF; cdr3_nt: TGTGCCAGCTCACCACCGGGGGCTGGTGGCTACACCTTC
clone_size: -; d_call: -; j_call: TRBJ2-6; v_call: TRBV15; cdr3_aa: CATSREDIISSGPRDTSGANVLTF; cdr3_nt: TGTGCCACCAGCAGAGAAGACATTATTTCTTCAGGACCCCGCGATACGTCTGGGGCCAACGTCCTGACTTTC
clone_size: few; d_call: -; j_call: TRBJ1-1; v_call: TRBV5-4; cdr3_aa: CASSPIREGDTEAFF; cdr3_nt: TGTGCCAGCAGCCCCATCAGGGAAGGAGACACTGAAGCTTTCTTT
clone_size: -; d_call: -; j_call: TRBJ1-1; v_call: TRBV20-1; cdr3_aa: CSATGVGSEAFF; cdr3_nt: TGCAGTGCTACAGGGGTCGGATCTGAAGCTTTCTTT
clone_size: -; d_call: -; j_call: TRBJ1-1; v_call: TRBV5-1; cdr3_aa: CASSLRGEVNTEAFF; cdr3_nt: TGCGCCAGCAGCTTGCGGGGCGAAGTGAACACTGAAGCTTTCTTT
clone_size: -; d_call: -; j_call: TRBJ1-6; v_call: TRBV27; cdr3_aa: CASRQKDSPYLNSPLHF; cdr3_nt: TGTGCCAGCCGCCAGAAGGACAGCCCCTACCTTAATTCACCCCTCCACTTT
clone_size: -; d_call: -; j_call: TRBJ2-5; v_call: TRBV10-3; cdr3_aa: CAIRGNNRETQYF; cdr3_nt: TGTGCCATCAGAGGGAACAATAGAGAGACCCAGTACTTC
clone_size: -; d_call: -; j_call: TRBJ1-6; v_call: TRBV4-1; cdr3_aa: CASSQEESSYNSPLHF; cdr3_nt: TGCGCCAGCAGCCAAGAAGAGAGCTCCTATAATTCACCCCTCCACTTT
clone_size: -; d_call: TRBD1; j_call: TRBJ1-2; v_call: TRBV29-1; cdr3_aa: CSVEDTAGGDGYTF; cdr3_nt: TGCAGCGTTGAAGATACCGCAGGGGGGGATGGCTACACCTTC
clone_size: -; d_call: -; j_call: TRBJ2-7; v_call: TRBV14; cdr3_aa: CASSQERGSYPYEQYF; cdr3_nt: TGTGCCAGCAGCCAAGAACGCGGAAGTTACCCCTACGAGCAGTACTTC
clone_size: -; d_call: -; j_call: TRBJ2-7; v_call: TRBV9; cdr3_aa: CASSVRGKRGLNF; cdr3_nt: TGTGCCAGCAGCGTAAGGGGGAAACGCGGCTTGAACTTC
clone_size: -; d_call: -; j_call: TRBJ2-3; v_call: TRBV12-3/TRBV12-4; cdr3_aa: CASSSVDTQYF; cdr3_nt: TGTGCCAGCAGTTCCGTCGATACGCAGTATTTT
clone_size: -; d_call: -; j_call: TRBJ1-6; v_call: TRBV20-1; cdr3_aa: CSARVMGLTNSPLHF; cdr3_nt: TGCAGTGCTAGAGTGATGGGGCTGACGAATTCACCCCTCCACTTT
clone_size: -; d_call: TRBD1; j_call: TRBJ1-1; v_call: TRBV5-5; cdr3_aa: CASSLTGQVEAFF; cdr3_nt: TGTGCCAGCAGCTTGACAGGACAGGTTGAAGCTTTCTTT